This T cell receptor beta chain comes out of a study of response to subunit inactivated influenza vaccine. General observations from the study: Researchers suggested that each seasonal influenza vaccination recruits few new T cells.

MiXCR was run by TCRdb on the RT-PCR reads, yielding one entry per CDR3 protein. The table lists 710,000 or so distinct CDR3 sequences, less than 20% of them singletons. Only a few counts were recorded for this clonotype. Its matching antigen is unknown. Germline CDR1 MNHEY, CDR2 SVGAGI. With 0 bases removed from V and 7 bases from J, the gap between germline ends came to 16 bases. The CDR3 consists of 17 residues. The TCR sequence derives from a middle-aged man who received an inactivated influenza vaccine. The material was PBMCs from blood, obtained less than 13 days after vaccination. V is TRBV6-5 and J is TRBJ1-6; a possible D gene is TRBD1 (5 bases). The CDR3 nucleotides are TGTGCCAGCAGTTACTCGAAGGCTCAGGGTCAAAATTCACCCCTCCACTTT. The encoded protein is CASSYSKAQGQNSPLHF.